The sequence of this TCR beta chain was determined in a study of control samples from healthy donors and cancer patients. Looked up from germline, CDR1 is SGHRS and CDR2 is YFSETQ. This CDR3 has 13 amino acids. The V gene end was trimmed by 5 bases and the J gene end by 5 bases; junction bases not matched to a gene: 2. Profiling relied on immunoSEQ multiplex PCR, and the TCRdb table lists in-frame clones only, not all of them. Of 90,000 to 120,000 clones listed, approximately 84% were seen once; the top ten hold approximately 7%. This clone was seen a handful of times. This clonotype was sampled from a man aged 18 to 35 in good health. This chain uses TRBV5-1 with TRBJ1-1, with TRBD1 identical over 11 bases. Sequences were obtained from blood. The CDR3 here is CASRGQGETEAFF. In nucleotides, the CDR3 is TGCGCCAGCAGGGGACAGGGGGAAACTGAAGCTTTCTTT.